This TCR beta chain was profiled in a study of early T cells in non-severe SARS-CoV-2 infection. Whole-study context: Chains stayed unpaired after sequencing of bulk RNA from unsorted whole blood.

This clonotype was detected ten times or more. What it recognizes is unknown. Germline V gene sequence: CDR1 LGHNT, CDR2 FRNRAP. This CDR3 is 12 amino acids long. Unique molecular identifiers tagged individual cDNA molecules. In TCRdb, the 5' RACE reads were re-called with MiXCR into one record per CDR3 protein. The sample carries about 56,000 distinct CDR3 sequences, roughly 16% recorded once. Findings and limits, study-wide: Missing private and CD4 specificities, VDJdb matching favored anti-spike CD8 responses.

This receptor was identified in an adult who was a healthcare worker with PCR-confirmed SARS-CoV-2 infection or an uninfected control (not recorded which). This chain uses TRBV12-5 with TRBJ2-5; no clear D gene. The sample here was whole blood, taken at baseline. For the CDR3, the DNA is TGTGTTGACGTTCGGGCGCGGGAGACCCAGTACTTC. Translation gives CVDVRARETQYF. Full variable domain (outside the CDR3, taken from reference TRBV12-5 and TRBJ2-5): DARVTQTPRHKVTEMGQEVTMRCQPILGHNTVFWYRQTMMQGLELLAYFRNRAPLDDSGMPKDRFSAEMPDATLATLKIQPSEPRDSAVYFCVDVRARETQYFGPGTRLLVL.